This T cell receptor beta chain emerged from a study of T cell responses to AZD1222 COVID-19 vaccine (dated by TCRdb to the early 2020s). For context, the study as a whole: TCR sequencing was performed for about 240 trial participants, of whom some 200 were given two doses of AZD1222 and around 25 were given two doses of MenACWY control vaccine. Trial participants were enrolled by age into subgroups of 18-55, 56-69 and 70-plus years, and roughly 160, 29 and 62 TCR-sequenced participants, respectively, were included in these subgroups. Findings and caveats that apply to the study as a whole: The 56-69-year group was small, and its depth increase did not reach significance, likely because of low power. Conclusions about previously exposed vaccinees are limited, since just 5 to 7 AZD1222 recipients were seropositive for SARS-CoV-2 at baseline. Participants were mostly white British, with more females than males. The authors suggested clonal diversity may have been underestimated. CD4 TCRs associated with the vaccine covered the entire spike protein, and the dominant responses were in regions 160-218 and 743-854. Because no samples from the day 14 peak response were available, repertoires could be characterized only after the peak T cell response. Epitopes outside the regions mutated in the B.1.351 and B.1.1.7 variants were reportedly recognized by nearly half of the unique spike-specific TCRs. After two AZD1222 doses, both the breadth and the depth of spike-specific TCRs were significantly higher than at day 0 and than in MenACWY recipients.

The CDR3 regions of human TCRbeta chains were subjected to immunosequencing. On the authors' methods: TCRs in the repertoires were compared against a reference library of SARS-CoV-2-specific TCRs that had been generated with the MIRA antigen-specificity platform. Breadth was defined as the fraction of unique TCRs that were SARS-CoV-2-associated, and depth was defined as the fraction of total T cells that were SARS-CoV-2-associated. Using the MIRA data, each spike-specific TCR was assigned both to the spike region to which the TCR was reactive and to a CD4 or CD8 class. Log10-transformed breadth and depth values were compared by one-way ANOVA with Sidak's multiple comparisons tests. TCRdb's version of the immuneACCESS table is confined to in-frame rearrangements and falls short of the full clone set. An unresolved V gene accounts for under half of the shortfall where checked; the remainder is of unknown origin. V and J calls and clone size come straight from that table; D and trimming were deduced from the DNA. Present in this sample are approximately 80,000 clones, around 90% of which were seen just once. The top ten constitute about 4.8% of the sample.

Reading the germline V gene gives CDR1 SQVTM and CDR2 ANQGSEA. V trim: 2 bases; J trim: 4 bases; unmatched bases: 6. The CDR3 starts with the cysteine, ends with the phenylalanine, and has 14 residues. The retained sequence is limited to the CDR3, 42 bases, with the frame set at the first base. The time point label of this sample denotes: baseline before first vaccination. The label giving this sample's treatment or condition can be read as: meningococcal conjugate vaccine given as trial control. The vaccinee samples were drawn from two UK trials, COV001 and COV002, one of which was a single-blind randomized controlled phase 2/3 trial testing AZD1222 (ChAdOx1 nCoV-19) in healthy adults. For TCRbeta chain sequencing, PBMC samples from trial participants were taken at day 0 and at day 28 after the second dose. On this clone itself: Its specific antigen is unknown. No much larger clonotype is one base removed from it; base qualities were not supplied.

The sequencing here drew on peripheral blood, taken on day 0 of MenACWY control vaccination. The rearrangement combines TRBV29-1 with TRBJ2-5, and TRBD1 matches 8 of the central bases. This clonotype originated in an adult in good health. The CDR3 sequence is CSVERTGKGETQYF. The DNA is TGCAGCGTTGAAAGGACAGGGAAGGGAGAGACCCAGTACTTC.